This T cell receptor beta chain was sequenced in a study of T cell responses to AZD1222 COVID-19 vaccine. TCRdb keeps only in-frame clones here, not all; method: immunoSEQ multiplex PCR. The repertoire holds approximately 67,000 clones, with 80% to 90% as singletons. Germline CDR1 SEHNR, CDR2 FQNEAQ (reference sequence). Trimming left V 3 bases short and J 2 bases short, with 20 bases between. CDR3 length: 17 amino acids. The TCR comes from an adult who received the AZD1222 COVID-19 vaccine. The sequences come from peripheral blood, collected 28 days after the second AZD1222 dose. J is TRBJ2-7 and V is TRBV7-9; tentatively, D is TRBD1 or TRBD2 (5 bases each). Written as DNA, the CDR3 is TGTGCCAGCAGCTTTGTTTTAAGTGGGGACGGAGCCTACGAGCAGTACTTC. Encoded protein: CASSFVLSGDGAYEQYF. Filled out from reference TRBV7-9 and TRBJ2-7, the complete variable domain reads DTGVSQNPRHKITKRGQNVTFRCDPISEHNRLYWYRQTLGQGPEFLTYFQNEAQLEKSRLLSDRFSAERPKGSFSTLEIQRTEQGDSAMYLCASSFVLSGDGAYEQYFGPGTRLTVT.